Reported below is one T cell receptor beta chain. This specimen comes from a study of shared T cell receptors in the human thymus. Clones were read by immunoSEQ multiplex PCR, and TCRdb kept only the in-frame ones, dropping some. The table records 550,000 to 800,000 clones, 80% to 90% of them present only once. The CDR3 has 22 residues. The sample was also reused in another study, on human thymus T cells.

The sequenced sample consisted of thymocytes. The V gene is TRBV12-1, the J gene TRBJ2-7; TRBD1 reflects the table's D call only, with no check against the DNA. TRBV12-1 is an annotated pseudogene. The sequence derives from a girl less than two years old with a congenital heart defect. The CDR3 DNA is TGTGCCAGCAGCTTATTAGACAGTGCCCGGGCCCCACGTATTTTGGAGAACTACGAGCAGTACTTC. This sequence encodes CASSLLDSARAPRILENYEQYF.